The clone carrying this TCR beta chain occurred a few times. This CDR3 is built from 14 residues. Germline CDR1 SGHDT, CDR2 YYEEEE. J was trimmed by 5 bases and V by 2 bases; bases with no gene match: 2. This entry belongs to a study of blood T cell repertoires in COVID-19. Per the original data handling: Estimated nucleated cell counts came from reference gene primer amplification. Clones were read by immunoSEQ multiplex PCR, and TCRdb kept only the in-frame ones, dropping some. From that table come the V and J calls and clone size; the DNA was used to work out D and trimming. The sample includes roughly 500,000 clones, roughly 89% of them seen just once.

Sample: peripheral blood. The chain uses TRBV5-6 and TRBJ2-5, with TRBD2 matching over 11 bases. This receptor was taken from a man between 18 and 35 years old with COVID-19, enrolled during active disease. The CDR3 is CASSFWTSGETQYF. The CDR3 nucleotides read TGTGCCAGCAGCTTCTGGACTAGCGGGGAGACCCAGTACTTC.